These 17 T cell receptor beta chains came from one sample sequenced in a study of cytomegalovirus exposure and HLA in healthy donors. PCR used 60 Vbeta primers and 13 Jbeta primers. Measured with immunoSEQ multiplex PCR; TCRdb has only the in-frame clones, and not every one. The sample contains about 130,000 clones, roughly a sixth of which appear only once. The sample consisted of PBMCs. Every receptor here comes from a female donor in good health and CMV-seropositive.

The chain employs TRBV11-2 and TRBJ1-2, with D unresolved. Trimming took 6 bases from V and 8 from J, leaving 19 bases between them. This CDR3 is built from 14 residues. Germline-derived CDR1 and CDR2 are SGHAT and FQNNGV. The CDR3 reads CASSLSGSSEGYTF. CDR3 coding DNA: TGTGCCAGCAGTTTGAGCGGGTCATCGGAAGGCTACACCTTC.

The sample holds a few counts of this clone. The chain has TRBV6-6 and TRBJ1-4; D remains unclear. The V gene's germline CDR1 is MNHNY and CDR2 SVGAGI (reference sequence). V was clipped by 2 bases and J by 3 bases, with 13 bases between them. The CDR3 runs 16 residues. This chain's CDR3 is CASSYPPGEPNEKLFF. CDR3 nucleotide sequence: TGTGCCAGCAGTTACCCACCAGGTGAACCTAATGAAAAACTGTTTTTT.

The sample holds a few counts of this clone. The rearrangement links TRBV5-6 to TRBJ1-2; 7 nucleotides match TRBD1. With V trimmed by 5 bases and J by 9 bases, 7 bases remained unmatched. In germline, CDR1 is SGHDT, CDR2 YYEEEE. The CDR3 is 12 residues long. CDR3 sequence: CASSPGQRSYTF. Written as DNA, the CDR3 is TGTGCCAGCAGTCCGGGACAGAGGAGCTACACCTTC.

This clone came up a few times. V gene TRBV5-8 combines with J gene TRBJ2-2, with 9 bases identical to TRBD1. Germline CDR1 and CDR2: SGHTS and YDEGEE. With 8 bases clipped from V and 6 bases from J, the junction kept 14 bases outside the gene matches. CDR3 length: 16 amino acids. CDR3 in DNA: TGTGCCAGTTACAGGGGGCTGGATATACTTTCCGGGGAGCTGTTTTTT. As protein: CASYRGLDILSGELFF. Full variable domain (rest looked up from reference TRBV5-8 and TRBJ2-2): EAGVTQSPTHLIKTRGQQATLRCSPISGHTSVYWYQQALGLGLQFLLWYDEGEERNRGNFPPRFSGRQFPNYSSELNVNALELEDSALYLCASYRGLDILSGELFFGEGSRLTVL.

V and J are TRBV5-6 and TRBJ1-2; D may be TRBD1 (5 bases). The CDR3 runs 11 residues. V was clipped by 6 bases and J by 5 bases, with 8 bases between them. CDR1 and CDR2 from the germline V gene are SGHDT and YYEEEE. As DNA, the CDR3 is TGTGCCAGCACGGGGGGGTATGGCTACACCTTC. It translates to CASTGGYGYTF.

This clone was seen only a few times. The chain joins TRBV9 to TRBJ1-1, with a weak D call TRBD1 (5 bases). V was clipped by 4 bases and J by 6 bases, with 19 bases between them. Looked up from germline, CDR1 is SGDLS and CDR2 is YYNGEE. This CDR3 is 15 amino acids long. In nucleotides, the CDR3 is TGTGCCAGCAGCTCGAGAGGGGAGGGGTTGGCTGAAGCTTTCTTT. This gives the protein CASSSRGEGLAEAFF.

This clone was counted a few times. J is TRBJ2-3 and V is TRBV4-3, with a tentative D call TRBD2 (6 bases). This CDR3 is 12 amino acids long. Germline V gene data show CDR1 as LGHNA and CDR2 as YSLEER. Trimming took 4 bases from V and 9 from J, leaving 11 bases between them. Here the CDR3 reads CASSPDYGTQYF. The CDR3 nucleotides read TGCGCCAGCAGCCCGGACTATGGGACGCAGTATTTT.

This clone showed up just a few times. CDR3 DNA: TGTGCCAGCAGTTCCAGTGACAGCTCCTACGAGCAGTACTTC. It translates to CASSSSDSSYEQYF. This chain links TRBV5-4 with TRBJ2-7; possibly TRBD1 for D (5 bases). The V gene lost 5 bases and the J gene lost 0 bases, with 12 bases spanning the gap. The CDR3 is 14 residues long. Germline CDR1 SGHNT, CDR2 YYREEE (reference sequence).

V gene TRBV5-1 combines with J gene TRBJ2-1; possible D gene TRBD2, 5 bases. The V end lost 1 base, the J end lost 7 bases, and 21 bases lay between the germline ends. The CDR3 spans 17 residues. The germline V gene has CDR1 SGHRS and CDR2 YFSETQ. In nucleotides, the CDR3 is TGCGCCAGCAGCTTGAATCGAGGAGCTAGCAGCTGGAATGAGCAGTTCTTC. It is translated as CASSLNRGASSWNEQFF. Together with reference TRBV5-1 and TRBJ2-1, the CDR3 gives the full variable domain: KAGVTQTPRYLIKTRGQQVTLSCSPISGHRSVSWYQQTPGQGLQFLFEYFSETQRNKGNFPGRFSGRQFSNSRSEMNVSTLELGDSALYLCASSLNRGASSWNEQFFGPGTRLTVL.

The rearrangement links TRBV25-1 to TRBJ1-5; TRBD1 is a possible D gene (5 bases). V shed 3 bases and J shed 2 bases, with 5 bases lying between them. This CDR3 has 13 amino acids. Per germline, CDR1 MGHDK and CDR2 SYGVNS. The CDR3 spells CASSDRGNQPQHF. The CDR3 DNA follows: TGTGCCAGCAGTGACAGGGGCAATCAGCCCCAGCATTTT.

The chain couples TRBV5-1 to TRBJ2-7; D is undetermined. The CDR3 loop spans 14 amino acids. CDR1 SGHRS and CDR2 YFSETQ come from the germline V gene. The ends were cut back, 0 bases at V and 2 bases at J, with 9 bases in the middle. CDR3 DNA: TGCGCCAGCAGCTTGGACCGGTTTGCCTACGAGCAGTACTTC. Translated, it gives CASSLDRFAYEQYF.

The chain carries TRBV4-3 and TRBJ2-7; 9 nucleotides line up with TRBD1. CDR3 length: 17 residues. From germline, CDR1 is LGHNA and CDR2 YSLEER. Trimming removed 0 bases from V and 3 bases from J; junction bases left unmatched: 9. Here the CDR3 DNA reads TGCGCCAGCAGCCAAGATTCCGGGACAGGGAATGTCTACGAGCAGTACTTC. Protein product: CASSQDSGTGNVYEQYF.

The chain employs TRBV5-1 and TRBJ2-2; TRBD2 matches at 13 bases. The ends lost 1 base at V and 6 bases at J; junction bases unmatched: 15. The germline CDR1 and CDR2 sequences are SGHRS and YFSETQ. The CDR3 is made up of 20 amino acids. The CDR3 spells CASSLYSPGTSGTIPGELFF. The CDR3 DNA follows: TGCGCCAGCAGCTTGTACTCACCCGGGACTAGCGGGACCATTCCCGGGGAGCTGTTTTTT.

This clone was picked up a small number of times. This chain joins TRBV9 and TRBJ1-2, with TRBD1 matching 8 bases. V lost 4 bases to trimming and J lost 0 bases; unmatched junction nucleotides: 2. This CDR3 is 14 amino acids long. Germline assignment: CDR1 SGDLS and CDR2 YYNGEE. The CDR3, as DNA: TGTGCCAGCAGCCGGGACAGGTCTAACTATGGCTACACCTTC. Its protein product is CASSRDRSNYGYTF.

The chain uses TRBV28 and TRBJ1-1; tentative D call: TRBD1 (5 bases). CDR1 is MDHEN, CDR2 SYDVKM, per germline. The CDR3 totals 13 residues. The ends were cut back, 7 bases at V and 3 bases at J, with 12 bases in the middle. CDR3 loop: CASIMGQYTEAFF. The CDR3 DNA reads as TGTGCCAGCATCATGGGGCAGTACACTGAAGCTTTCTTT.

This clone was detected a few times. The chain links TRBV5-1 to TRBJ2-7, with a tentative D call TRBD2 (6 bases). The V end was cut by 4 bases, the J end by 1 base, with 12 bases between. Germline CDR1 reads SGHRS; CDR2 reads YFSETQ. The CDR3 runs to 14 residues. The chain's CDR3 is CASSQDGGSYEQYF. The CDR3 DNA reads as TGCGCCAGCAGCCAGGACGGGGGATCCTACGAGCAGTACTTC.

This clone was found a few times. At one end the junction does not follow the germline gene, possibly because of a read error. The J gene is TRBJ2-1, the V gene TRBV5-6, with 7 bases identical to TRBD2. The germline CDR1 and CDR2 sequences are SGHDT and YYEEEE. The CDR3 sequence is 16 residues long. The CDR3 bases are TGTGCCAGCAGCTTGTTTCTTGGGGGGGAATACAATGAGCGGTTCTTC. As protein: CASSLFLGGEYNERFF. The full variable domain, rest sourced from reference TRBV5-6 and TRBJ2-1, is DAGVTQSPTHLIKTRGQQVTLRCSPKSGHDTVSWYQQALGQGPQFIFQYYEEEERQRGNFPDRFSGHQFPNYSSELNVNALLLGDSALYLCASSLFLGGEYNERFFGPGTRLTVL.